Presented here are 32 T cell receptor beta chains from one specimen sequenced in a study of cytomegalovirus exposure and HLA in healthy donors. Libraries were prepared by immunoSEQ multiplex PCR; TCRdb keeps only in-frame clonotypes and omits some of them. The sample has about 72,000 clones, about 93% seen once. Sequenced: PBMCs. These TCRs come from a young woman in good health and CMV-seropositive.

The rearrangement joins TRBV11-2 to TRBJ2-7; weak D call: TRBD2 (6 bases). In germline, CDR1 is SGHAT, CDR2 FQNNGV. With 4 bases removed from V and 7 bases from J, the gap between germline ends came to 17 bases. CDR3 length: 14 amino acids. The CDR3 sequence: CASSSLYLGGEQYF. The CDR3 DNA reads TGTGCCAGCAGCTCTCTATACTTGGGGGGAGAGCAGTACTTC.

The chain recombines TRBV6-5 with TRBJ2-2, with D hard to call. Trimming left V 5 bases short and J 7 bases short, with 8 bases between. This CDR3 is built from 12 residues. Germline CDR1 reads MNHEY; CDR2 reads SVGAGI. In DNA form, the CDR3 reads TGTGCCAGCAGTGTAATTATCGGGGAGCTGTTTTTT. It translates to CASSVIIGELFF.

The chain has TRBV29-1 and TRBJ2-7; D ambiguous. Trimming took 0 bases from V and 0 from J, leaving 6 bases between them. The CDR3 length is 13 residues. Germline CDR1 and CDR2: SQVTM and ANQGSEA. The CDR3 region is CSVEDGYSYEQYF. DNA of the CDR3: TGCAGCGTTGAAGACGGGTACTCCTACGAGCAGTACTTC.

The rearrangement uses TRBV5-4 and TRBJ2-7, with D unclear. There are 16 residues in the CDR3. V was clipped by 1 base and J by 0 bases, with 14 bases between them. CDR1 SGHNT and CDR2 YYREEE come from the germline V gene (reference sequence). CDR3 amino acids: CASSLKGLGSSYEQYF. The CDR3 nucleotides are TGTGCCAGCAGCTTGAAAGGTCTAGGAAGCTCCTACGAGCAGTACTTC.

This clone was detected once. The gene calls are TRBV7-2 and TRBJ2-2, with TRBD1 identical over 7 bases. Trimming cost V 5 bases and J 7 bases; bases outside gene matches: 4. The CDR3 sequence is 13 residues long. The germline gives CDR1 SGHTA, CDR2 FQGNSA. Written as DNA, the CDR3 is TGTGCCAGCAGCATCGACAGGGTCGGGGAGCTGTTTTTT. It codes for CASSIDRVGELFF. Using reference TRBV7-2 and TRBJ2-2 for the parts outside the CDR3, the full variable domain is GAGVSQSPSNKVTEKGKDVELRCDPISGHTALYWYRQSLGQGLEFLIYFQGNSAPDKSGLPSDRFSAERTGGSVSTLTIQRTQQEDSAVYLCASSIDRVGELFFGEGSRLTVL.

This chain joins TRBV11-2 and TRBJ1-3, with a tentative D call TRBD1 (6 bases). V dropped 5 bases and J dropped 1 base, with 9 bases sitting between them. The germline CDR1 and CDR2 sequences are SGHAT and FQNNGV. CDR3 length equals 14 residues. CDR3 sequence (DNA): TGTGCCAGCAGCATCACAGGGTCTGGAAACACCATATATTTT. The encoded protein is CASSITGSGNTIYF.

The chain is built from TRBV14 and TRBJ2-7; TRBD1 might be the D (5 bases). Looked up from germline, CDR1 is SGHDN and CDR2 is FVKESK. Trimming removed 1 base at V and 2 bases at J, with 15 bases between. The CDR3 has 16 amino acids. CDR3 sequence (DNA): TGTGCCAGCAGCCAAGCCGCAGGGATTTCGGCCTACGAGCAGTACTTC. This gives the protein CASSQAAGISAYEQYF.

The chain joins TRBV5-4 to TRBJ1-3; D may be TRBD1 (6 bases). Germline CDR1 is SGHNT and CDR2 is YYREEE (reference sequence). The V end lost 0 bases, the J end lost 1 base, and 14 bases lay between the germline ends. The CDR3 length is 17 residues. Here the CDR3 reads CASSLGSARGSGNTIYF. CDR3 nucleotides: TGTGCCAGCAGCTTGGGGTCGGCCAGGGGATCTGGAAACACCATATATTTT.

This sequence joins TRBV30 and TRBJ2-3; a weak D match, TRBD2 (6 bases). Per germline, CDR1 GTSNPN and CDR2 SVGIG (reference sequence). Trimming pared 0 bases from V and 2 bases from J, leaving 9 bases between. The CDR3 has 14 residues. The CDR3, as DNA: TGTGCCTGGAGTGTTGGGGGGAACACAGATACGCAGTATTTT. This translates into CAWSVGGNTDTQYF.

The rearrangement joins TRBV19 to TRBJ2-2; a weak D match, TRBD1 (6 bases). Looked up from germline, CDR1 is LNHDA and CDR2 is SQIVND (reference sequence). Trimming removed 6 bases from V and 3 bases from J, with 14 bases in between. This CDR3 spans 15 amino acids. Here the CDR3 DNA reads TGTGCCAGTAGACCGGGACACCTATACACCGGGGAGCTGTTTTTT. Residues: CASRPGHLYTGELFF.

This clone was seen a single time. The chain employs TRBV7-6 and TRBJ1-5; 7 bases align to TRBD1. CDR1 SGHVS and CDR2 FNYEAQ come from the germline V gene. CDR3 length equals 15 residues. The junction had 4 bases not matched to a gene; V was cut back by 5 bases and J by 0 bases. CDR3 bases: TGTGCCAGCAGCGCGGCAGGGGGTAGCAATCAGCCCCAGCATTTT. It translates to CASSAAGGSNQPQHF. Using reference TRBV7-6 and TRBJ1-5 for the parts outside the CDR3, the full variable domain is GAGVSQSPRYKVTKRGQDVALRCDPISGHVSLYWYRQALGQGPEFLTYFNYEAQQDKSGLPNDRFSAERPEGSISTLTIQRTEQRDSAMYRCASSAAGGSNQPQHFGDGTRLSIL.

A few counts support this clone. The genes are TRBV29-1 and TRBJ2-2; 9 bases match TRBD1. CDR3 length equals 13 residues. CDR1 SQVTM and CDR2 ANQGSEA come from the germline V gene. The trim removed 5 bases at V and 6 bases at J, leaving 4 bases unmatched. The CDR3 is CSVRDRESGELFF. The DNA of the CDR3 is TGCAGCGTTAGGGACAGGGAATCCGGGGAGCTGTTTTTT.

This sequence joins TRBV7-2 and TRBJ1-2; TRBD1 matches at 8 bases. CDR3 length: 13 amino acids. CDR1 is SGHTA and CDR2 is FQGNSA in the germline V gene. The junction had 4 bases not matched to a gene; V was cut back by 6 bases and J by 4 bases. CDR3 sequence: CASSRQGSYGYTF. The CDR3 DNA follows: TGTGCCAGCAGTCGACAGGGGTCCTATGGCTACACCTTC. Supplemented by reference TRBV7-2 and TRBJ1-2, the full variable domain reads GAGVSQSPSNKVTEKGKDVELRCDPISGHTALYWYRQSLGQGLEFLIYFQGNSAPDKSGLPSDRFSAERTGGSVSTLTIQRTQQEDSAVYLCASSRQGSYGYTFGSGTRLTVV.

With regard to this clone: The same CDR3 also results from other DNA sequences found in this sample. The chain has TRBV18 and TRBJ2-7; 15 positions agree with TRBD2. The CDR3 length is 16 residues. Germline V gene sequence: CDR1 KGHSH, CDR2 LQKENI. Losses at the gene ends were 6 bases for V and 7 bases for J; bases not matched to a gene: 10. The CDR3 region has the DNA TGTGCCAGCTCTCAGGGGACTAGCGGGGGGAGGAGAGAGCAGTACTTC. This codes for CASSQGTSGGRREQYF.

The V and J genes are TRBV30 and TRBJ1-4; TRBD1 matches at 10 bases. CDR3 length: 14 amino acids. V was clipped by 0 bases and J by 6 bases; unmatched bases: 1. Per the germline V gene, CDR1 is GTSNPN and CDR2 is SVGIG (reference sequence). The CDR3 here is CAWSVGTGDEKLFF. The CDR3, as DNA: TGTGCCTGGAGTGTGGGGACAGGGGATGAAAAACTGTTTTTT.

The chain recombines TRBV6-1 with TRBJ2-7; 9 nucleotides align to TRBD1. Germline V CDR1 and CDR2: MNHNS, SASEGT. The CDR3 sequence is 16 residues long. With V trimmed by 2 bases and J by 3 bases, 8 bases remained unmatched. The CDR3: CASSEIGTGTNYEQYF. The CDR3 coding sequence is TGTGCCAGCAGTGAAATAGGGACAGGGACAAACTACGAGCAGTACTTC.

The chain couples TRBV9 to TRBJ2-2; 12 bases map to TRBD2. V was clipped by 3 bases and J by 7 bases; unmatched bases: 10. The length of the CDR3 is 17 residues. CDR1 is SGDLS, CDR2 YYNGEE, per germline. Here the CDR3 reads CASSGPTSGGSGGELFF. DNA of the CDR3: TGTGCCAGCAGCGGACCGACTAGCGGGGGTTCTGGCGGGGAGCTGTTTTTT.

This rearrangement joins TRBV7-9 to TRBJ2-7, with 12 bases matching TRBD2. J lost 2 bases, V lost 0 bases, and 8 bases had no gene match. This CDR3 region has 18 residues. Germline lookup yields CDR1 SEHNR and CDR2 FQNEAQ (reference sequence). CDR3 bases: TGTGCCAGCAGCTTAGCGCGACTAGCGGGAGAAAAGGCCTACGAGCAGTACTTC. It specifies CASSLARLAGEKAYEQYF. Looking up the rest from reference TRBV7-9 and TRBJ2-7 gives the full variable domain: DTGVSQNPRHKITKRGQNVTFRCDPISEHNRLYWYRQTLGQGPEFLTYFQNEAQLEKSRLLSDRFSAERPKGSFSTLEIQRTEQGDSAMYLCASSLARLAGEKAYEQYFGPGTRLTVT.

This chain links TRBV9 with TRBJ2-1; tentative D call: TRBD2 (7 bases). The CDR3 is 15 residues long. V was trimmed by 4 bases and J by 5 bases, leaving 16 bases between them. Germline lookup yields CDR1 SGDLS and CDR2 YYNGEE. The CDR3 is CASSPRGAWDNEQFF. The CDR3, as DNA: TGTGCCAGCAGCCCCCGGGGGGCCTGGGACAATGAGCAGTTCTTC.

This chain joins TRBV19 and TRBJ1-2; tentative D call: TRBD1 (6 bases). The V gene lost 6 bases and the J gene lost 4 bases, with 15 bases spanning the gap. The CDR3 is 14 residues long. Germline loops: CDR1 LNHDA, CDR2 SQIVND (reference sequence). This chain's CDR3 is CASRTQAGAYGYTF. The CDR3 bases are TGTGCCAGTAGGACCCAGGCGGGGGCCTATGGCTACACCTTC.

The chain couples TRBV19 to TRBJ1-1; D is undetermined. Trimming pared 2 bases from V and 1 base from J, leaving 8 bases between. The V gene's germline CDR1 is LNHDA and CDR2 SQIVND (reference sequence). The length of the CDR3 is 14 residues. Here the CDR3 DNA reads TGTGCCAGTAGTATATGGGCAAAGAACACTGAAGCTTTCTTT. Protein product: CASSIWAKNTEAFF.

The genes are TRBV19 and TRBJ1-4, with TRBD1 as a possible D gene (5 bases). Trimming stripped 6 bases from V and 7 bases from J, with 18 bases between. Germline CDR1 is LNHDA and CDR2 is SQIVND (reference sequence). CDR3 length equals 15 residues. The DNA of the CDR3 is TGTGCCAGTAGCCCAGGAGGAGGGGCGGGTGAAAAACTGTTTTTT. Encoded protein: CASSPGGGAGEKLFF. The complete variable domain, with remaining parts taken from reference TRBV19 and TRBJ1-4, reads DGGITQSPKYLFRKEGQNVTLSCEQNLNHDAMYWYRQDPGQGLRLIYYSQIVNDFQKGDIAEGYSVSREKKESFPLTVTSAQKNPTAFYLCASSPGGGAGEKLFFGSGTQLSVL.

The chain's CDR3 is CASSGSGGYNEQFF. For the CDR3, the DNA is TGTGCCAGCAGCGGTAGCGGGGGCTACAATGAGCAGTTCTTC. The V gene is TRBV9, the J gene TRBJ2-1, with 9 bases fitting TRBD2. Germline V gene data show CDR1 as SGDLS and CDR2 as YYNGEE. The CDR3 sequence is 14 residues long. V shed 3 bases, J shed 3 bases, and the junction held 1 base outside the gene matches.

V gene TRBV14 combines with J gene TRBJ2-1; a weak D match, TRBD1 (6 bases). This CDR3 has 14 residues. Germline lookup yields CDR1 SGHDN and CDR2 FVKESK. V was cut by 0 bases and J by 5 bases, with 8 bases left in between. DNA for the CDR3: TGTGCCAGCAGCCAAGATCCAGGGGACAATGAGCAGTTCTTC. As protein: CASSQDPGDNEQFF.

The chain employs TRBV11-3 and TRBJ2-2, with D tentatively TRBD2 (7 bases). This CDR3 is built from 17 residues. Germline assignment: CDR1 SGHNT and CDR2 YENEEA. Trimming removed 0 bases from V and 1 base from J, with 12 bases in between. As DNA, the CDR3 is TGTGCCAGCAGCTTAGAAGGGGGGGAAGAGAACACCGGGGAGCTGTTTTTT. It codes for CASSLEGGEENTGELFF.

The chain is built from TRBV5-6 and TRBJ1-5; no clear D gene. Germline V gene data show CDR1 as SGHDT and CDR2 as YYEEEE. Between the trimmed V and J ends, which lost 4 bases and 3 bases, there was a span of 17 bases. This CDR3 spans 16 amino acids. The CDR3 spells CASSTLGGRYNQPQHF. In DNA, the CDR3 is TGTGCCAGCAGCACGTTGGGAGGACGGTACAATCAGCCCCAGCATTTT.

The chain uses TRBV5-4 and TRBJ1-1, with D possibly TRBD1 on 6 matching bases. There are 17 residues in the CDR3. Germline assignment: CDR1 SGHNT and CDR2 YYREEE (reference sequence). V lost 1 base to trimming and J lost 5 bases, with 21 bases between them. CDR3 loop: CASSLYLGASSGTEAFF. CDR3 bases: TGTGCCAGCAGCTTGTATCTGGGGGCGAGCTCGGGGACTGAAGCTTTCTTT. Looking up the rest from reference TRBV5-4 and TRBJ1-1 gives the full variable domain: ETGVTQSPTHLIKTRGQQVTLRCSSQSGHNTVSWYQQALGQGPQFIFQYYREEENGRGNFPPRFSGLQFPNYSSELNVNALELDDSALYLCASSLYLGASSGTEAFFGQGTRLTVV.

The rearrangement links TRBV19 to TRBJ2-3; the D gene is possibly TRBD1 (6 bases). The CDR3 spans 14 residues. Germline V gene sequence: CDR1 LNHDA, CDR2 SQIVND (reference sequence). Trimming stripped 6 bases from V and 2 bases from J, with 12 bases between. The CDR3 DNA is TGTGCCAGTAGGCTGGACAGATTCACAGATACGCAGTATTTT. Protein product: CASRLDRFTDTQYF.

The chain is built from TRBV6-4 and TRBJ2-3; D is unclear. CDR3 size: 13 residues. With 3 bases removed from V and 5 bases from J, the gap between germline ends came to 9 bases. Germline-derived CDR1 and CDR2 are MRHNA and SNTAGT. CDR3 amino acids: CASSEYEQDTQYF. In DNA form, the CDR3 reads TGTGCCAGCAGTGAATATGAGCAAGATACGCAGTATTTT.

In DNA, the CDR3 is TGTGCCAGCAGCCCGGCGGGAGGGAGCTCCTACAATGAGCAGTTCTTC. This sequence encodes CASSPAGGSSYNEQFF. The V call is TRBV7-9, the J call TRBJ2-1; 9 bases fit TRBD2. Germline CDR1 SEHNR, CDR2 FQNEAQ (reference sequence). This CDR3 spans 16 amino acids. V dropped 5 bases and J dropped 0; count of bases not matched to a gene: 5.

The chain links TRBV6-5 to TRBJ2-5; TRBD2 matches 11 bases. The V gene's germline CDR1 is MNHEY and CDR2 SVGAGI. The CDR3 runs to 16 residues. Losses at the gene ends were 4 bases for V and 4 bases for J; bases not matched to a gene: 8. The CDR3 loop is CASSSPSGTSGETQYF. For the CDR3, the DNA is TGTGCCAGCAGTTCTCCCTCCGGGACTAGCGGAGAGACCCAGTACTTC.

This clone was seen just once. The rearrangement uses TRBV27 and TRBJ2-7, with 7 bases identical to TRBD1. V dropped 5 bases and J dropped 0; count of bases not matched to a gene: 1. Germline CDR1 MNHEY, CDR2 SMNVEV (reference sequence). The CDR3 totals 13 residues. The DNA of the CDR3 is TGTGCCAGCAGTGCAGGGGGCTCCTACGAGCAGTACTTC. Translating gives CASSAGGSYEQYF.